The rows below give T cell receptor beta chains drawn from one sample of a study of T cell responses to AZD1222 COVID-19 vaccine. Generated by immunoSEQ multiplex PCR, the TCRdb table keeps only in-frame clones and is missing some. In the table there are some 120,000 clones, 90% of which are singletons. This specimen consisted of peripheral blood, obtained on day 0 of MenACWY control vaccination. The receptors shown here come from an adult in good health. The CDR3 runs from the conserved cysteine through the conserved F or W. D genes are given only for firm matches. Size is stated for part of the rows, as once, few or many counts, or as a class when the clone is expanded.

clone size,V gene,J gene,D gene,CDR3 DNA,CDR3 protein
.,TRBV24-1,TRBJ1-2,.,TGTGCCACCAGTGAGTGGAAGGGGGAAAACTATGGCTACACCTTC,CATSEWKGENYGYTF
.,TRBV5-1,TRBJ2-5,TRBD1,TGCGCCAGCAGCCCGGGACAGCTACAAGAGACCCAGTACTTC,CASSPGQLQETQYF
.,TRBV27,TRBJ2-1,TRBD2,TGTGCCAGCAGTTCCGGACTAGCGGGAGTTGGTGAGCAGTTCTTC,CASSSGLAGVGEQFF
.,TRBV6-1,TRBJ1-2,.,TGTGCCAGCAGTGACAGGTTACTGGATGGCTACACCTTC,CASSDRLLDGYTF
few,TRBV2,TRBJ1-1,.,TGTGCCAGCAGTGTTGAGGGGAACACTGAAGCTTTCTTT,CASSVEGNTEAFF
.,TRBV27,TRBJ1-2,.,TGTGCCAGCAGTTTCCAGGGAAGCTATGGCTACACCTTC,CASSFQGSYGYTF
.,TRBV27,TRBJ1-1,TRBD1,TGTGCCAGCAGTCATAACAGGGGCTGGGCTGAAGCTTTCTTT,CASSHNRGWAEAFF
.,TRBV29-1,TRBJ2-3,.,TGCAGCGCCGACGGCCAGGGGCGGACAGATACGCAGTATTTT,CSADGQGRTDTQYF
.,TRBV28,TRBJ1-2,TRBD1,TGTGCCACTCCCGGTTCCCGGAGGGACAGTCCTTCGGGCTACACCTTC,CATPGSRRDSPSGYTF
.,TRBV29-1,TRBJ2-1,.,TGCAGCGGGTCAACAGGGAACAATGAGCAGTTCTTC,CSGSTGNNEQFF
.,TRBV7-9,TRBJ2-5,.,TGTGCCAGCAGCTCCCCGACTCCGAGAGAGACCCAGTACTTC,CASSSPTPRETQYF
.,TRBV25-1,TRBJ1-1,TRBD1,TGTGCCAGCAGTTTTGACAGGGGGCTCGGTGAAGCTTTCTTT,CASSFDRGLGEAFF
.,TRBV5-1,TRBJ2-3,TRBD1,TGCGCCAGCAGTAGGGACAGCTCTAGCACAGATACGCAGTATTTT,CASSRDSSSTDTQYF
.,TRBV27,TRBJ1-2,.,TGTGCCAGCAGTGCCGGACCGAGATCTAACTATGGCTACACCTTC,CASSAGPRSNYGYTF
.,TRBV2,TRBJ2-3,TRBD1,TGTGCCAGCATCGGTGGTAGGCAAGCCCCGGACAGGGATAGAGATACGCAGTATTTT,CASIGGRQAPDRDRDTQYF
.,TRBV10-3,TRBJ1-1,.,TGTGCCATCAGACCGACCGGAGGGGGTTTGGACACTGAAGCTTTCTTT,CAIRPTGGGLDTEAFF
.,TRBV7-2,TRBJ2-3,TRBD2,TGTGCCAGCAGCTTCGGTAGCGGGAGGGCCACAGATACGCAGTATTTT,CASSFGSGRATDTQYF
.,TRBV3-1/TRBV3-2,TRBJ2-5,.,TGTGCCAGCAGCCGCTCCGGGGGCAGAGAGACCCAGTACTTC,CASSRSGGRETQYF
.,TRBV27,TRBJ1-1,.,TGTGCCAGCAGTTTCAGGGACCAGAACACTGAAGCTTTCTTT,CASSFRDQNTEAFF
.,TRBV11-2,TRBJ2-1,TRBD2,TGTGCCAGCAGCTTTCTAGCGGGAGGTAGAAATGAGCAGTTCTTC,CASSFLAGGRNEQFF
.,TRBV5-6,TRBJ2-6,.,TGTGCCAGCAGCTTGGTATCACTTCCCTCTGGGGCCAACGTCCTGACTTTC,CASSLVSLPSGANVLTF
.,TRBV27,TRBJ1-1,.,TGTGCCAGCAGTTTACAGGGTAGGGCTGAAGCTTTCTTT,CASSLQGRAEAFF
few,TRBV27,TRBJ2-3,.,TGTGCCAGCAGTTTGGCGGACCGCAACACAGATACGCAGTATTTT,CASSLADRNTDTQYF
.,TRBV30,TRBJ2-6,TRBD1,TGTGCCTGGACTCGTTCAGGGGGCGACGGGGCCAACGTCCTGACTTTC,CAWTRSGGDGANVLTF
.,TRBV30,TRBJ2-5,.,TGTGCCTGGACCCCTGGGGGCGGGCGGCAAGAGACCCAGTACTTC,CAWTPGGGRQETQYF
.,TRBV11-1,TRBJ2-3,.,TGTGCCAGCAGCTTACTATCTACTGCGGATGGCGATACGCAGTATTTT,CASSLLSTADGDTQYF
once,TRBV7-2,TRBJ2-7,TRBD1,TGTGCCAGCAGCCGTACAGGGGGGATATCCTACGAGCAGTACTTC,CASSRTGGISYEQYF
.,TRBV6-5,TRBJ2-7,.,TGTGCCAGCACCAGGGGGGGAGGGCCGTACGGCGAGCAGTACTTC,CASTRGGGPYGEQYF
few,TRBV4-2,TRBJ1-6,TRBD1,TGTGCCAGCAGCCAAGATCTCATTCGCGAGACAGGGTATAATTCACCCCTCCACTTT,CASSQDLIRETGYNSPLHF
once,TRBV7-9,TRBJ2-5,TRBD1,TGTGCCAGCAGCTCGACAGGGGGCAACCAAGAGACCCAGTACTTC,CASSSTGGNQETQYF
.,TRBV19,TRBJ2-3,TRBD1,TGTGCCAGTACCAGGGACAGCGCCACTAGCACAGATACGCAGTATTTT,CASTRDSATSTDTQYF
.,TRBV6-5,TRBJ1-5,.,TGTGCCAGCAGAGACTGGGTTGATAGCAATCAGCCCCAGCATTTT,CASRDWVDSNQPQHF